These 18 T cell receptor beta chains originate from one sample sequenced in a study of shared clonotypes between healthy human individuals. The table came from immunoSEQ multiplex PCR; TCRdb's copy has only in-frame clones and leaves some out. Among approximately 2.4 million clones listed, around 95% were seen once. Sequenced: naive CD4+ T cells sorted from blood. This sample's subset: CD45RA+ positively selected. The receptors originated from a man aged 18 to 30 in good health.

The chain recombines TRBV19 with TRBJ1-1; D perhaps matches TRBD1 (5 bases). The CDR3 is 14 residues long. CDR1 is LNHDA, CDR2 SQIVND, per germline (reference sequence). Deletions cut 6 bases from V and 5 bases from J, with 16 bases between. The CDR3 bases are TGTGCCAGTAGCCTTCGGCGGGGGACGACTGAAGCTTTCTTT. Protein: CASSLRRGTTEAFF.

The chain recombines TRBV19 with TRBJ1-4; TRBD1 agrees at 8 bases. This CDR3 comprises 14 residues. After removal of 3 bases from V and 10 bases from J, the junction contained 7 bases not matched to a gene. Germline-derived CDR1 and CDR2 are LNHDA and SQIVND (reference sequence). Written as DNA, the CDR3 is TGTGCCAGTAGTATCATGTCAGGGGGCCGAAAACTGTTTTTT. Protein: CASSIMSGGRKLFF.

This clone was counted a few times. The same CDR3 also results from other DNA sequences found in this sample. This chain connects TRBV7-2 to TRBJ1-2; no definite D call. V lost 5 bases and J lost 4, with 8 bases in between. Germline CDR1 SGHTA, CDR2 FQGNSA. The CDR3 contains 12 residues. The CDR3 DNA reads TGTGCCAGCAGCCCCCCGGGCTATGGCTACACCTTC. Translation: CASSPPGYGYTF.

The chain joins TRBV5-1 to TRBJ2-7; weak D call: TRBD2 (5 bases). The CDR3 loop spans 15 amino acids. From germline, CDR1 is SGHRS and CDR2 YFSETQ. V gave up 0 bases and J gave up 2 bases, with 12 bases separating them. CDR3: CASSLEPEVPYEQYF. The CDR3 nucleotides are TGCGCCAGCAGCTTGGAGCCGGAGGTCCCCTACGAGCAGTACTTC.

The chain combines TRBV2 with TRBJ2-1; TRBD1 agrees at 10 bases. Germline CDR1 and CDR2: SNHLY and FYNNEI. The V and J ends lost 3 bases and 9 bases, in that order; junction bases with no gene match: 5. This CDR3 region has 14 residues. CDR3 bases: TGTGCCAGCAGTGAGACAGGGGGCATGGGTGAGCAGTTCTTC. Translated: CASSETGGMGEQFF.

CDR3 in amino acids: CASSSDKGPYEKLFF. CDR3 coding DNA: TGTGCCAGCAGCTCTGACAAGGGGCCTTATGAAAAACTGTTTTTT. This chain joins TRBV6-5 and TRBJ1-4; the D gene is possibly TRBD1 (5 bases). The germline V gene encodes CDR1 MNHEY and CDR2 SVGAGI. The germline V and J ends were trimmed by 6 bases and 6 bases, with 17 bases remaining between them. The length of the CDR3 is 15 residues.

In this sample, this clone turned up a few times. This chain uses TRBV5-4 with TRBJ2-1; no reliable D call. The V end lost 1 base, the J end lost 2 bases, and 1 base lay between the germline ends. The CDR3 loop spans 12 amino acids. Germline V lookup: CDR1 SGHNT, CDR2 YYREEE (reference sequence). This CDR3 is CASSLPYNEQFF. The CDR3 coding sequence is TGTGCCAGCAGCTTGCCCTACAATGAGCAGTTCTTC.

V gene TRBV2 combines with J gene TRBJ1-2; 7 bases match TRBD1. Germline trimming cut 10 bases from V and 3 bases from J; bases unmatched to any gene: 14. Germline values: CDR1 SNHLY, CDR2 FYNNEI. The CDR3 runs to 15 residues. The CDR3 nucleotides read TGTGCCACCAGGGGTCGACAGGGAGTAGACTATGGCTACACCTTC. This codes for CATRGRQGVDYGYTF.

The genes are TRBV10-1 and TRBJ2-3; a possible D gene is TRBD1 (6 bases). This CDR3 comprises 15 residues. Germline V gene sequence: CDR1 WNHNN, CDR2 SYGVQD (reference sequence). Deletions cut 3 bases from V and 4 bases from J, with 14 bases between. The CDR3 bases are TGCGCCAGCAGTGACCCGGGCAGGGGCCCAGATACGCAGTATTTT. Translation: CASSDPGRGPDTQYF.

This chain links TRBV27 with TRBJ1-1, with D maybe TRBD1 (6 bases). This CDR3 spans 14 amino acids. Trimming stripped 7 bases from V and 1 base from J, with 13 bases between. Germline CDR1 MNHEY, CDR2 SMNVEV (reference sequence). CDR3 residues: CASTSLGGNTEAFF. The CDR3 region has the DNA TGTGCCAGCACCTCGCTAGGGGGGAACACTGAAGCTTTCTTT.

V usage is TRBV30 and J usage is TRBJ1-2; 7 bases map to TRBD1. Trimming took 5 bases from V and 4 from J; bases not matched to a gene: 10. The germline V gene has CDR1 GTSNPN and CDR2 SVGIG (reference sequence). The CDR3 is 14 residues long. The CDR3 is CAWHIGQAFYGYTF. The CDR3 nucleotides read TGTGCCTGGCACATTGGACAGGCCTTCTATGGCTACACCTTC.

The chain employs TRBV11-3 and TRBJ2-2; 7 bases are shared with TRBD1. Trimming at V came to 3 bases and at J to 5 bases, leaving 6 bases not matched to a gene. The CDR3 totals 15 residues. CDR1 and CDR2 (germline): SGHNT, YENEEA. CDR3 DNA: TGTGCCAGCAGCTTTGGGGGACAGATGACCGGGGAGCTGTTTTTT. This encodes CASSFGGQMTGELFF.

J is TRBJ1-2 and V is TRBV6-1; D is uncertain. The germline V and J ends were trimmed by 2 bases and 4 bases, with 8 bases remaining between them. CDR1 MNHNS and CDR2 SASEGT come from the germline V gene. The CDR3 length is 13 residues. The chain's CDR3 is CASSEYISYGYTF. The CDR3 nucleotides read TGTGCCAGCAGTGAATACATTTCCTATGGCTACACCTTC.

The CDR3 nucleotides read TGTGCCAGCCATAGGAGCTACGAGCAGTACTTC. As protein: CASHRSYEQYF. The gene calls are TRBV2 and TRBJ2-7; D is ambiguous. This CDR3 has 11 amino acids. Trimming cost V 8 bases and J 3 bases, with 8 bases left between them. Germline CDR1 and CDR2: SNHLY and FYNNEI. Full variable domain (outside the CDR3, taken from reference TRBV2 and TRBJ2-7): EPEVTQTPSHQVTQMGQEVILRCVPISNHLYFYWYRQILGQKVEFLVSFYNNEISEKSEIFDDQFSVERPDGSNFTLKIRSTKLEDSAMYFCASHRSYEQYFGPGTRLTVT.

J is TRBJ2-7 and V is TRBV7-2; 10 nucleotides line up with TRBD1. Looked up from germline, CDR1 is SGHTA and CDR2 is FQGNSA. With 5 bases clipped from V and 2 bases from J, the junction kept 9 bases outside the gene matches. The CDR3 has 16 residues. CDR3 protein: CASSPALGTGAYEQYF. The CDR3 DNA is TGTGCCAGCAGCCCAGCCCTGGGGACAGGGGCCTACGAGCAGTACTTC.

The CDR3 nucleotides are TGCGCCAGCAGCATTAGCGGGGGGCCCACAGATACGCAGTATTTT. This sequence encodes CASSISGGPTDTQYF. The chain has TRBV5-1 and TRBJ2-3; 10 nucleotides agree with TRBD2. Per the germline V gene, CDR1 is SGHRS and CDR2 is YFSETQ. The CDR3 is made up of 15 amino acids. Trimming cost V 4 bases and J 2 bases; bases outside gene matches: 4.

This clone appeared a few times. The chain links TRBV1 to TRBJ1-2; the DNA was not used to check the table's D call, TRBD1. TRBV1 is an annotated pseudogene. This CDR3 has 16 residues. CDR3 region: CTSSQDRDSDSYGYTF. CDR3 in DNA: TGCACCAGCAGCCAAGACAGGGACAGTGATAGCTATGGCTACACCTTC.

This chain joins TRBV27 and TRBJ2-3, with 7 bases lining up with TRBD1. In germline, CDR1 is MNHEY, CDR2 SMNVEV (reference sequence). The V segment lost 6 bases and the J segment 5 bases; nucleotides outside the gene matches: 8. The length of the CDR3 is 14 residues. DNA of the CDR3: TGTGCCAGCAGCCCCAGGGGGTACGGAGATACGCAGTATTTT. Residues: CASSPRGYGDTQYF.